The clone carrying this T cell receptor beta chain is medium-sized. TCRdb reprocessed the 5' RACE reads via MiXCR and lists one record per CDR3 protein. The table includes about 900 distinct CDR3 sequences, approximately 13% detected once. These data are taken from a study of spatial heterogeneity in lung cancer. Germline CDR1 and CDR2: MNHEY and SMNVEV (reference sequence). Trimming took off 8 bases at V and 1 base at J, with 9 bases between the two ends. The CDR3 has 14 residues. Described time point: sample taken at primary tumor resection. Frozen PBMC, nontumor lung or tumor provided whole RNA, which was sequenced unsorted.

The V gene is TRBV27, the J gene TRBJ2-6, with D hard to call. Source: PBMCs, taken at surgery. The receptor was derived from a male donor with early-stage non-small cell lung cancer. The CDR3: CASQLGSGANVLTF. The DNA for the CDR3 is TGTGCCAGCCAGCTTGGTTCTGGGGCCAACGTCCTGACTTTC.